Given below is one TCR beta chain in context. The CDR3 spans 16 residues. V lost 4 bases, J lost 8 bases, and 11 bases stayed unmatched. The germline V gene encodes CDR1 SEHNR and CDR2 FQNEAQ (reference sequence). This record belongs to a study of cytomegalovirus exposure and HLA in healthy donors. The donors formed part of the roughly 120-subject validation cohort, distinct from the roughly 660-subject first cohort. Generated by immunoSEQ multiplex PCR, the TCRdb table keeps only in-frame clones and is missing some. There are 130,000 or so clones in the sample; around 85% occur only once, and roughly 2% lies in the top ten.

This clonotype originated in a woman aged 25 to 39 in good health and CMV-seronegative. The rearrangement uses TRBV7-9 and TRBJ2-1; TRBD2 agrees at 10 bases. The sequencing sample was made of PBMCs. CDR3 region: CASSSLSGGAIDEQFF. The CDR3 nucleotides are TGTGCCAGCAGCTCATTAAGCGGGGGGGCCATTGATGAGCAGTTCTTC.